This passage covers 9 T cell receptor beta chains from one sample sequenced in a study of shared clonotypes between healthy human individuals. Profiled with immunoSEQ multiplex PCR; TCRdb holds only in-frame clones, not every one. The sample carries 2 million to 2.5 million clones, 85% to 95% recorded once. Sequenced material: naive CD4+ T cells sorted from blood. The subset here: CD45RA+ positively selected. Source of these receptors: a man in his late teens or twenties in good health.

This clone was seen a handful of times. This chain uses TRBV7-2 with TRBJ2-7; 13 nucleotides align to TRBD2. J was trimmed by 6 bases and V by 5 bases; bases with no gene match: 4. This CDR3 is built from 14 residues. Per the germline V gene, CDR1 is SGHTA and CDR2 is FQGNSA. The CDR3 DNA is TGTGCCAGCAGCCCGCGGACTAGCGGGGGCGAGCAGTACTTC. As protein: CASSPRTSGGEQYF.

The DNA for the CDR3 is TGTGCCAGCAGCTTTGCAGAGGGCACTGAAGCTTTCTTT. Protein: CASSFAEGTEAFF. V is TRBV7-9 and J is TRBJ1-1; D gene uncertain. CDR1 and CDR2 (germline): SEHNR, FQNEAQ (reference sequence). Trimming removed 3 bases at V and 4 bases at J, with 9 bases between. CDR3 length: 13 amino acids.

V gene TRBV7-6 combines with J gene TRBJ2-1; D gene uncertain. Per germline, CDR1 SGHVS and CDR2 FNYEAQ. With 0 bases removed from V and 2 bases from J, the gap between germline ends came to 8 bases. The CDR3 contains 15 residues. CDR3 protein: CASSLAPVAYNEQFF. CDR3 sequence (DNA): TGTGCCAGCAGCTTAGCCCCAGTCGCCTACAATGAGCAGTTCTTC. The entire variable domain, with the rest obtained from reference TRBV7-6 and TRBJ2-1, is as follows: GAGVSQSPRYKVTKRGQDVALRCDPISGHVSLYWYRQALGQGPEFLTYFNYEAQQDKSGLPNDRFSAERPEGSISTLTIQRTEQRDSAMYRCASSLAPVAYNEQFFGPGTRLTVL.

This chain joins TRBV6-5 and TRBJ1-1; D not resolved. The CDR3 covers 14 residues. V was clipped by 8 bases and J by 1 base, with 14 bases between them. Germline loops: CDR1 MNHEY, CDR2 SVGAGI. The CDR3 DNA is TGTGCCAGCCGTCGCTGGGAGGAGAACACTGAAGCTTTCTTT. Its protein is CASRRWEENTEAFF.

Turning to this clone: The sample holds other DNA sequences that translate to the same CDR3. The CDR3 loop reads CASSPTGAGNTIYF. The CDR3 nucleotides read TGCGCCAGCAGTCCGACAGGGGCTGGAAACACCATATATTTT. This chain uses TRBV5-1 with TRBJ1-3, with TRBD1 matching over 8 bases. The V gene's germline CDR1 is SGHRS and CDR2 YFSETQ. J was trimmed by 2 bases and V by 5 bases; bases with no gene match: 3. This CDR3 contains 14 residues.

The table lists this clone with a few counts. This chain joins TRBV28 and TRBJ1-3; the D is unclear. This CDR3 is built from 10 residues. The germline V gene encodes CDR1 MDHEN and CDR2 SYDVKM. V dropped 8 bases and J dropped 7 bases, with 6 bases sitting between them. The CDR3: CASLGNTIYF. The CDR3, as DNA: TGTGCCAGCCTCGGCAACACCATATATTTT.

This chain uses TRBV7-9 with TRBJ1-1; 10 nucleotides align to TRBD1. The CDR3 length is 17 residues. The germline V gene has CDR1 SEHNR and CDR2 FQNEAQ (reference sequence). V shed 5 bases and J 4 bases; nucleotides not matched to a gene: 13. This CDR3 is CASSPKFGTGESTEAFF. As DNA, the CDR3 is TGTGCCAGCAGCCCCAAATTCGGGACAGGGGAATCCACTGAAGCTTTCTTT. The whole variable domain, filled in from reference TRBV7-9 and TRBJ1-1, reads DTGVSQNPRHKITKRGQNVTFRCDPISEHNRLYWYRQTLGQGPEFLTYFQNEAQLEKSRLLSDRFSAERPKGSFSTLEIQRTEQGDSAMYLCASSPKFGTGESTEAFFGQGTRLTVV.

This clone has a single count. The rearrangement links TRBV6-1 to TRBJ2-5; 7 bases are shared with TRBD1. V shed 6 bases and J 1 base; nucleotides not matched to a gene: 5. The length of the CDR3 is 14 residues. The germline V gene encodes CDR1 MNHNS and CDR2 SASEGT. CDR3 DNA sequence: TGTGCCAGCAGCACTGGGACAGTCCAAGAGACCCAGTACTTC. The encoded protein is CASSTGTVQETQYF.

This chain joins TRBV5-8 and TRBJ2-7; D uncertain. This CDR3 is built from 15 residues. Trimming shortened V by 0 bases and J by 0 bases, and 10 bases separated the two germline ends. CDR1 and CDR2 from the germline V gene are SGHTS and YDEGEE. In DNA, the CDR3 is TGTGCCAGCAGCTTGGGGGCCAGCCCCTCCTACGAGCAGTACTTC. Residues: CASSLGASPSYEQYF.